The source of this TCR beta chain is a study of OX40 agonist ivuxolimab in advanced cancers. Profiling relied on immunoSEQ multiplex PCR, and the TCRdb table lists in-frame clones only, not all of them. The sample has about 70,000 clones; roughly three quarters are singletons. Broader study findings: Among patients with partial responses at 0.1-3.0 mg/kg, clonal expansion was among the lowest.

Trimming at V came to 5 bases and at J to 3 bases, leaving 6 bases not matched to a gene. Per the germline V gene, CDR1 is MGHRA and CDR2 is YSYEKL. The CDR3 is 14 amino acids. On this clone itself: The antigen remains undetermined.

On cycle 4 day 1 and cycle 7 day 1, as well as at baseline, blood was sampled. The sequence derives from an adult with an advanced solid tumor such as melanoma, head and neck, liver or kidney cancer. The gene calls are TRBV4-1 and TRBJ2-7; 8 nucleotides line up with TRBD2. Source: CD4+ or CD8+ T cells sorted from blood, taken in a trial of the OX40 agonist ivuxolimab. CDR3 region: CASSSPGGSYEQYF. CDR3 sequence (DNA): TGCGCCAGCAGCTCCCCGGGGGGGAGCTACGAGCAGTACTTC.